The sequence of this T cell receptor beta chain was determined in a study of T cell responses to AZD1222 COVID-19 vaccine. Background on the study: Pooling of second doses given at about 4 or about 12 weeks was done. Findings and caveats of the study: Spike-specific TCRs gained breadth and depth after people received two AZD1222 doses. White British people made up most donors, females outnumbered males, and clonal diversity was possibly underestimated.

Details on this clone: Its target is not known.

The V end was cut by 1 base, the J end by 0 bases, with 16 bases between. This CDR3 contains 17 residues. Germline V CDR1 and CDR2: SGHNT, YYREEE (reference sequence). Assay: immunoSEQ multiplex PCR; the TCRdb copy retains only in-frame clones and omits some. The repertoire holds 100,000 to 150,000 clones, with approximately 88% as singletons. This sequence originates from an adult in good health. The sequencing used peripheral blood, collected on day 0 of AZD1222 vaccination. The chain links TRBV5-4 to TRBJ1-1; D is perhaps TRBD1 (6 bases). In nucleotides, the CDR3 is TGTGCCAGCAGCTTGCGGTCAGGGGCCCACATGAACACTGAAGCTTTCTTT. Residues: CASSLRSGAHMNTEAFF.